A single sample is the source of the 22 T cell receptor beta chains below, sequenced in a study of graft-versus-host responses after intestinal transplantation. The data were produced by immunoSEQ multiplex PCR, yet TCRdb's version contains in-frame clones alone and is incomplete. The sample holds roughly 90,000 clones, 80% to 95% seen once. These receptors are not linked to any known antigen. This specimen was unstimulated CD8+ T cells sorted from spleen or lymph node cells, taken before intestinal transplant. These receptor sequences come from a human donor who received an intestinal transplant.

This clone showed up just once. CDR3 coding DNA: TGCAGCGTTGAAGATGGCGGACTAGCGGGAGGGCTTGAGCAGTTCTTC. This encodes CSVEDGGLAGGLEQFF. The V and J genes are TRBV29-1 and TRBJ2-1; 15 bases are shared with TRBD2. Germline lookup yields CDR1 SQVTM and CDR2 ANQGSEA. This CDR3 has 16 amino acids. Trimming cost V 0 bases and J 9 bases; bases outside gene matches: 6.

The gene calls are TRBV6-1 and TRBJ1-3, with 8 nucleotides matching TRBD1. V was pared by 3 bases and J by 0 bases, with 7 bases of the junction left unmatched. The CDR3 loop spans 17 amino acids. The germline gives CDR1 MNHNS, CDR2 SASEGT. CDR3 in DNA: TGTGCCAGCAGTGATCTGACAGGGGCGGACTCTGGAAACACCATATATTTT. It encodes CASSDLTGADSGNTIYF.

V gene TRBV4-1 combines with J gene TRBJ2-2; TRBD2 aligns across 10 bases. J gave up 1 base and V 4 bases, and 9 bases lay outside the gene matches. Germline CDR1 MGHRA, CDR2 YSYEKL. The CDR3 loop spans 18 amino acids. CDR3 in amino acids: CASSPLLAGDMNTGELFF. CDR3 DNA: TGCGCCAGCAGCCCGCTTCTAGCGGGGGATATGAACACCGGGGAGCTGTTTTTT.

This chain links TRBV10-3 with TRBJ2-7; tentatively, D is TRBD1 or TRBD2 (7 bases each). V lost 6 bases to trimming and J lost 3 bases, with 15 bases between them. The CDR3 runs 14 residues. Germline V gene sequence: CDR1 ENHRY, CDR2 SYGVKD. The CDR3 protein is CAISQGGASYEQYF. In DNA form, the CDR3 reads TGTGCCATCAGCCAGGGGGGGGCGAGCTACGAGCAGTACTTC.

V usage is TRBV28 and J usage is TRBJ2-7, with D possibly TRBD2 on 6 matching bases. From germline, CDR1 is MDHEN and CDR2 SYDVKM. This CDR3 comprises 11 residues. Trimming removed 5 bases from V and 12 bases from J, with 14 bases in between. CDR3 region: CASSGGEPSYF. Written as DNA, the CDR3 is TGTGCCAGCAGTGGAGGGGAGCCCTCGTACTTC.

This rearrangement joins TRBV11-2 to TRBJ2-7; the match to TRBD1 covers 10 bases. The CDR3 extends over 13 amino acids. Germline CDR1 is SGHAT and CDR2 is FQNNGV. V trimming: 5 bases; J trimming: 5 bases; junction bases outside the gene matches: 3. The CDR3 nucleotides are TGTGCCAGCAGCCCGGGACAGGGGAACGAGCAGTACTTC. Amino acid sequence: CASSPGQGNEQYF.

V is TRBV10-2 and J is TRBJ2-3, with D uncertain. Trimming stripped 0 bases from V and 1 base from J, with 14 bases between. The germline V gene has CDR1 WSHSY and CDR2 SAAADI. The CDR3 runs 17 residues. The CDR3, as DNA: TGCGCCAGCAGTGAGTCGAATTCGCGAGTACGCACAGATACGCAGTATTTT. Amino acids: CASSESNSRVRTDTQYF.

The CDR3 sequence: CASSLSGYEQYF. DNA for the CDR3: TGTGCCAGCAGTTTATCGGGATACGAGCAGTACTTC. This chain uses TRBV27 with TRBJ2-7; D unresolved. This CDR3 comprises 12 residues. Per germline, CDR1 MNHEY and CDR2 SMNVEV (reference sequence). V was cut by 0 bases and J by 4 bases, with 4 bases left in between.

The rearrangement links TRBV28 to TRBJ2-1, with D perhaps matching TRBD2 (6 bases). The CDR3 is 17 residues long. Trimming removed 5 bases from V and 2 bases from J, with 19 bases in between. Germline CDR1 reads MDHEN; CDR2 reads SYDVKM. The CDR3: CASSPSGVADAYNEQFF. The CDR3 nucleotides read TGTGCCAGCAGTCCCTCCGGAGTAGCGGACGCCTACAATGAGCAGTTCTTC.

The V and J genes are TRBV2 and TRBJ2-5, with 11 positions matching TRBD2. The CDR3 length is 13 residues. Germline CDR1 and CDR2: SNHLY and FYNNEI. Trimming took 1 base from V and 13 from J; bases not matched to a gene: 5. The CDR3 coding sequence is TGTGCCAGCAGTGAAGAACTAGCGGGGGAGATGTACTTC. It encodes CASSEELAGEMYF.

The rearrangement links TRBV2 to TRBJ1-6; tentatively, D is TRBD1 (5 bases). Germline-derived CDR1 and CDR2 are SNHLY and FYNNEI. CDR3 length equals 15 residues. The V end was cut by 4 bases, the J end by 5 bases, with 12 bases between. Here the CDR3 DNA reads TGTGCCAGCAGTGTGGCCAGGGAAAATAATTCACCCCTCCACTTT. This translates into CASSVARENNSPLHF.

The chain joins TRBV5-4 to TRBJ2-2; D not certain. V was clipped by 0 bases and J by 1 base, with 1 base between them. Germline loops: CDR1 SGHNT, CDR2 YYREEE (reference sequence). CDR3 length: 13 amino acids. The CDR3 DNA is TGTGCCAGCAGCTTGGGGAACACCGGGGAGCTGTTTTTT. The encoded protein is CASSLGNTGELFF.

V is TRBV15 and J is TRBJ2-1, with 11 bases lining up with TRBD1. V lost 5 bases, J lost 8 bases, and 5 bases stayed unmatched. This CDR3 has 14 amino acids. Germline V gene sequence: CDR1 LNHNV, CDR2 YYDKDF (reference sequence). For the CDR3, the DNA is TGTGCCACCAGCCGGCCGGGACAGGGGGATGAGCAGTTCTTC. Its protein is CATSRPGQGDEQFF.

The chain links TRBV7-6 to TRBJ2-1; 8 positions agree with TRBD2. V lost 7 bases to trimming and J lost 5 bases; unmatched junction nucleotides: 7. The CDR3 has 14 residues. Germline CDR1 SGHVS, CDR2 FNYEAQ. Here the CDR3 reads CASTRGGSHNEQFF. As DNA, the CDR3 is TGTGCCAGCACCCGGGGGGGGTCACACAATGAGCAGTTCTTC.

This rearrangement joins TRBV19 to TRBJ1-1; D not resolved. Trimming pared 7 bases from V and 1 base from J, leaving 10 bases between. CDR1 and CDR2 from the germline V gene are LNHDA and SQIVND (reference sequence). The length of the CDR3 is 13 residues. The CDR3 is CASIPHENTEAFF. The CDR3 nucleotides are TGTGCCAGTATCCCTCACGAGAACACTGAAGCTTTCTTT. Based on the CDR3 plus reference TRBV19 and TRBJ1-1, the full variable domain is DGGITQSPKYLFRKEGQNVTLSCEQNLNHDAMYWYRQDPGQGLRLIYYSQIVNDFQKGDIAEGYSVSREKKESFPLTVTSAQKNPTAFYLCASIPHENTEAFFGQGTRLTVV.

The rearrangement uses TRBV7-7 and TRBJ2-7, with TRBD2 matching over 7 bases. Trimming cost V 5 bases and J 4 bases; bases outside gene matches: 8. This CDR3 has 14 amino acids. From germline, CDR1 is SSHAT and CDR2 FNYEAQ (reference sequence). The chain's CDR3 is CASSPLADQYEQYF. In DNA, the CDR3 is TGTGCCAGCAGCCCGCTAGCGGACCAATACGAGCAGTACTTC.

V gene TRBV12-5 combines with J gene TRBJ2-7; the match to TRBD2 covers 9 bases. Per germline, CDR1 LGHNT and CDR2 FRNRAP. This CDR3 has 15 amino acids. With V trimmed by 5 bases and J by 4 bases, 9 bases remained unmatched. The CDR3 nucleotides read TGTGCTAGTGGTCTTTTACCTAGCGGGACTTACGAGCAGTACTTC. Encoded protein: CASGLLPSGTYEQYF. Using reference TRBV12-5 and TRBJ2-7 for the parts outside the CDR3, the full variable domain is DARVTQTPRHKVTEMGQEVTMRCQPILGHNTVFWYRQTMMQGLELLAYFRNRAPLDDSGMPKDRFSAEMPDATLATLKIQPSEPRDSAVYFCASGLLPSGTYEQYFGPGTRLTVT.

CDR3 sequence (DNA): TGCGCCAGCAGCACGGGACAGTCCTACGAGCAGTACTTC. It encodes CASSTGQSYEQYF. The chain is built from TRBV4-1 and TRBJ2-7; 7 bases align to TRBD1. The germline V gene encodes CDR1 MGHRA and CDR2 YSYEKL. V was pared by 5 bases and J by 1 base, with 2 bases of the junction left unmatched. CDR3 length: 13 amino acids.

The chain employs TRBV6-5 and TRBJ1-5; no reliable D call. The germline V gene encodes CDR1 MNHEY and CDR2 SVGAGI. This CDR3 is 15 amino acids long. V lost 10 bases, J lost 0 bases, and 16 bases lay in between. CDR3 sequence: CATRRVGDSNQPQHF. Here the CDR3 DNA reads TGTGCCACCAGGAGGGTCGGAGATAGCAATCAGCCCCAGCATTTT.

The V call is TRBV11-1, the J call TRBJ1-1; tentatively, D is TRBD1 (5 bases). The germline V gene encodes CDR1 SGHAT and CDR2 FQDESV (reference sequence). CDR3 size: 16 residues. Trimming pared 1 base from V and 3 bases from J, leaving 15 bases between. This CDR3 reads CASSLVPGMLYTEAFF. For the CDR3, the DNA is TGTGCCAGCAGCTTAGTTCCAGGGATGCTGTACACTGAAGCTTTCTTT.

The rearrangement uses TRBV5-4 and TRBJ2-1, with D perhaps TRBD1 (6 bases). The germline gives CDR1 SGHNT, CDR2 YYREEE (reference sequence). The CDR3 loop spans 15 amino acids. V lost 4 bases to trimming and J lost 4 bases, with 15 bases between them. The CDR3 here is CASSVQGWSYNEQFF. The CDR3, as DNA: TGTGCCAGCAGCGTACAGGGATGGTCGTACAATGAGCAGTTCTTC.

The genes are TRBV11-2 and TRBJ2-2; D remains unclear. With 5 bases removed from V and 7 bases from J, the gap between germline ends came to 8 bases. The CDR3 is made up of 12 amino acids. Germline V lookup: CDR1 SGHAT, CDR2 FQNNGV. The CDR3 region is CASSVLDGELFF. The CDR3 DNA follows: TGTGCCAGCAGCGTCCTGGACGGGGAGCTGTTTTTT.